The 16 T cell receptor beta chains below all came from one sample that was sequenced in a study of blood T cell repertoires in COVID-19. TCRdb keeps only in-frame clones here, not all; method: immunoSEQ multiplex PCR. The table lists 85,000 to 100,000 clones, about four fifths of them singletons. Material: peripheral blood. The receptors stem from a human donor in a cohort sampled during active COVID-19.

This clone has a handful of counts. The V gene is TRBV2, the J gene TRBJ2-3, with TRBD2 matching 10 bases. V was pared by 6 bases and J by 4 bases, with 10 bases of the junction left unmatched. The CDR3 consists of 16 residues. CDR1 and CDR2 (germline): SNHLY, FYNNEI. The DNA of the CDR3 is TGTGCCAGCAGGGAATCAACAGCGGGAGGGGCAGATACGCAGTATTTT. It specifies CASRESTAGGADTQYF.

This chain joins TRBV3-1 (or the pseudogene TRBV3-2) and TRBJ1-1, with a tentative D call TRBD1 (6 bases). Germline loops: CDR1 LGHDT, CDR2 YNNKEL (reference sequence). V was trimmed by 7 bases and J by 0 bases, leaving 15 bases between them. The CDR3 runs 15 residues. CDR3 nucleotides: TGTGCCAGCATCCCGACACAGGGTGTGAACACTGAAGCTTTCTTT. Translated, it gives CASIPTQGVNTEAFF.

J is TRBJ2-3 and V is TRBV7-2; 11 positions agree with TRBD1. The CDR3 is 17 residues long. Unmatched junction bases numbered 7, after V lost 2 bases and J lost 3 bases. In germline, CDR1 is SGHTA, CDR2 FQGNSA. The CDR3 loop is CASSLSGQGAITDTQYF. In DNA form, the CDR3 reads TGTGCCAGCAGCTTATCCGGACAGGGGGCGATTACAGATACGCAGTATTTT.

V gene TRBV3-1 (or the pseudogene TRBV3-2) combines with J gene TRBJ2-1, with TRBD2 identical over 7 bases. The V gene end was trimmed by 4 bases and the J gene end by 9 bases; junction bases not matched to a gene: 0. CDR3 length equals 11 residues. Germline V gene sequence: CDR1 LGHDT, CDR2 YNNKEL (reference sequence). This chain's CDR3 is CASSREGEQFF. Here the CDR3 DNA reads TGTGCCAGCAGCCGGGAGGGTGAGCAGTTCTTC.

V and J are TRBV27 and TRBJ2-7, with 13 bases identical to TRBD2. With 5 bases clipped from V and 6 bases from J, the junction kept 13 bases outside the gene matches. Per germline, CDR1 MNHEY and CDR2 SMNVEV (reference sequence). The CDR3 spans 17 residues. CDR3 DNA: TGTGCCAGCAGTCCCGCACCCACTAGCGGGAGGGCCAGCGAGCAGTACTTC. This gives the protein CASSPAPTSGRASEQYF.

J is TRBJ1-4 and V is TRBV15, with no clear D. Trimming stripped 2 bases from V and 5 bases from J, with 6 bases between. In germline, CDR1 is LNHNV, CDR2 YYDKDF (reference sequence). The length of the CDR3 is 13 residues. The CDR3 DNA sequence: TGTGCCACCAGCAGATCCAGAAATGAAAAACTGTTTTTT. The encoded protein is CATSRSRNEKLFF.

V is TRBV28 and J is TRBJ1-5; the match to TRBD1 covers 9 bases. This CDR3 spans 16 amino acids. The germline CDR1 and CDR2 sequences are MDHEN and SYDVKM. The trim removed 3 bases at V and 7 bases at J, leaving 10 bases unmatched. The CDR3 sequence: CASSFLGTGSWQPQHF. CDR3 DNA: TGTGCCAGCAGTTTTCTCGGGACAGGGAGTTGGCAGCCCCAGCATTTT.

This clone was counted a few times. The rearrangement uses TRBV11-2 and TRBJ1-1; TRBD1 might be the D (6 bases). The CDR3 contains 14 residues. The germline V and J ends were trimmed by 1 base and 0 bases, with 6 bases remaining between them. From germline, CDR1 is SGHAT and CDR2 FQNNGV. The chain's CDR3 is CASSLAGVNTEAFF. CDR3 nucleotide sequence: TGTGCCAGCAGCTTAGCAGGGGTGAACACTGAAGCTTTCTTT.

The chain employs TRBV28 and TRBJ2-5; D may be TRBD1 (5 bases). This CDR3 region has 14 residues. Germline CDR1 and CDR2: MDHEN and SYDVKM. Deletions cut 4 bases from V and 5 bases from J, with 14 bases between. The CDR3 DNA reads TGTGCCAGCAGTTGGACATTCTCCGGGGAGACCCAGTACTTC. Residues: CASSWTFSGETQYF.

In its sample, this clone was seen once. This chain connects TRBV7-3 to TRBJ2-5; 10 bases are shared with TRBD2. V lost 1 base to trimming and J lost 2 bases; unmatched junction nucleotides: 1. This CDR3 is 15 amino acids long. Germline lookup yields CDR1 SGHTA and CDR2 FQGTGA. The CDR3 DNA sequence: TGTGCCAGCAGCTTAAAGGGACTAGCGCAAGAGACCCAGTACTTC. Protein sequence: CASSLKGLAQETQYF.

V gene TRBV7-3 combines with J gene TRBJ2-7; TRBD2 matches at 8 bases. This CDR3 contains 14 residues. From germline, CDR1 is SGHTA and CDR2 FQGTGA. V lost 5 bases, J lost 6 bases, and 9 bases stayed unmatched. CDR3 in DNA: TGTGCCAGCAGCCCCCGGGGGGGGGTGAGCGAGCAGTACTTC. Translated, it gives CASSPRGGVSEQYF.

The CDR3 nucleotides are TGTGCCAGCATCCAGTCCGCGGGAGGCCTCTACAATGAGCAGTTCTTC. Protein sequence: CASIQSAGGLYNEQFF. The V gene is TRBV27, the J gene TRBJ2-1, with 8 positions matching TRBD2. The CDR3 is 16 residues long. The germline gives CDR1 MNHEY, CDR2 SMNVEV (reference sequence). J was trimmed by 3 bases and V by 7 bases; bases with no gene match: 11.

This clone was seen a handful of times. V usage is TRBV27 and J usage is TRBJ1-1; 7 bases fit TRBD1. The CDR3 runs to 14 residues. V lost 3 bases, J lost 0 bases, and 1 base stayed unmatched. The germline V gene has CDR1 MNHEY and CDR2 SMNVEV (reference sequence). CDR3 in amino acids: CASSFGTVNTEAFF. The DNA for the CDR3 is TGTGCCAGCAGTTTCGGGACAGTGAACACTGAAGCTTTCTTT.

J is TRBJ2-5 and V is TRBV4-1; 10 bases are a match to TRBD2. From germline, CDR1 is MGHRA and CDR2 YSYEKL. The CDR3 is 16 residues long. V was clipped by 3 bases and J by 5 bases; unmatched bases: 9. CDR3 coding DNA: TGCGCCAGCAGCCAGGGCAGAGCGGGGGGGCGGGAGACCCAGTACTTC. Encoded protein: CASSQGRAGGRETQYF.

The chain has TRBV6-5 and TRBJ2-1, with TRBD2 matching over 8 bases. The germline gives CDR1 MNHEY, CDR2 SVGAGI. The CDR3 is made up of 14 amino acids. Losses at the gene ends were 2 bases for V and 12 bases for J; bases not matched to a gene: 9. This chain's CDR3 is CASSYSGGPYAQFF. Written as DNA, the CDR3 is TGTGCCAGCAGTTACAGCGGGGGCCCCTATGCGCAGTTCTTC.

The chain carries TRBV3-1 (or the pseudogene TRBV3-2) and TRBJ1-6; 7 nucleotides line up with TRBD1. CDR3 length equals 15 residues. Trimming took 1 base from V and 6 from J; bases not matched to a gene: 3. Per the germline V gene, CDR1 is LGHDT and CDR2 is YNNKEL (reference sequence). The DNA for the CDR3 is TGTGCCAGCAGCCAAGGGACAGGCCTTAATTCACCCCTCCACTTT. This gives the protein CASSQGTGLNSPLHF.